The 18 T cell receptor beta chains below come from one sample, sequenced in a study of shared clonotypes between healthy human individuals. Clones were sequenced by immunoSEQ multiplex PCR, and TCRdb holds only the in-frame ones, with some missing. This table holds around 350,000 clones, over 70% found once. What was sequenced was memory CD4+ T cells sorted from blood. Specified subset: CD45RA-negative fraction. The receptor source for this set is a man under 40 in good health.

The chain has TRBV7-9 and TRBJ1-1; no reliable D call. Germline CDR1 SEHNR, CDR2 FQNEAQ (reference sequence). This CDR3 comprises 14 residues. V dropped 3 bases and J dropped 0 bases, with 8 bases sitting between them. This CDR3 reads CASSLPPMNTEAFF. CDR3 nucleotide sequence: TGTGCCAGCAGCTTGCCACCTATGAACACTGAAGCTTTCTTT.

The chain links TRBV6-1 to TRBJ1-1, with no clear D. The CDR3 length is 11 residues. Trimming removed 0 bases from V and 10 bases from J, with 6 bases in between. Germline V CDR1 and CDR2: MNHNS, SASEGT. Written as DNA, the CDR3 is TGTGCCAGCAGTGAAGCTGGCGGAGCTTTCTTT. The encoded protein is CASSEAGGAFF.

The CDR3 loop is CASSLAGSRQETQYF. CDR3 nucleotides: TGTGCCAGCAGCTTGGCCGGCAGTCGCCAAGAGACCCAGTACTTC. J is TRBJ2-5 and V is TRBV7-6; D ambiguous. With 3 bases removed from V and 1 base from J, the gap between germline ends came to 12 bases. Germline lookup yields CDR1 SGHVS and CDR2 FNYEAQ. CDR3 size: 15 residues. Complete variable domain (other parts from reference TRBV7-6 and TRBJ2-5): GAGVSQSPRYKVTKRGQDVALRCDPISGHVSLYWYRQALGQGPEFLTYFNYEAQQDKSGLPNDRFSAERPEGSISTLTIQRTEQRDSAMYRCASSLAGSRQETQYFGPGTRLLVL.

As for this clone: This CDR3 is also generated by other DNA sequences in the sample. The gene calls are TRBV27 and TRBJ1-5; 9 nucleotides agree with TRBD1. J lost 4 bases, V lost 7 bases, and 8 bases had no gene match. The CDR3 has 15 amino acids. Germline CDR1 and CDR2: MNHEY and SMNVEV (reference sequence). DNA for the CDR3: TGTGCCAGCAAGGTAGGACAGGGGCCAAATCAGCCCCAGCATTTT. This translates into CASKVGQGPNQPQHF.

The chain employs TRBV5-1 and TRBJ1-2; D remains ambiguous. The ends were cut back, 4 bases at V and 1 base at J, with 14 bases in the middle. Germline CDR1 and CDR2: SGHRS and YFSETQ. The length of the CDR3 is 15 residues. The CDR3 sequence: CASSPEAGFNYGYTF. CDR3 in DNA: TGCGCCAGCAGCCCGGAGGCAGGTTTTAACTATGGCTACACCTTC.

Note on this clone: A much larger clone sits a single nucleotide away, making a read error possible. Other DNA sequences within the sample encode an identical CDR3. This chain's CDR3 is CASSLQGNTEAFF. Written as DNA, the CDR3 is TGTGCCAGCAGCTTACAGGGGAACACTGAAGCTTTCTTT. The genes are TRBV7-9 and TRBJ1-1, with D possibly being TRBD1 (5 bases). Germline V CDR1 and CDR2: SEHNR, FQNEAQ (reference sequence). This CDR3 contains 13 residues. Trimming took 2 bases from V and 1 from J, leaving 5 bases between them.

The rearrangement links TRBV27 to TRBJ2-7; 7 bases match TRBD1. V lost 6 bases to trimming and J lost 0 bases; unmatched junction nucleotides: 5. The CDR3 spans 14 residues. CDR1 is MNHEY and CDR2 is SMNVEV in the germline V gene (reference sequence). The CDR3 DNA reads TGTGCCAGCAGGCCGACAGGGAGCTCCTACGAGCAGTACTTC. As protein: CASRPTGSSYEQYF.

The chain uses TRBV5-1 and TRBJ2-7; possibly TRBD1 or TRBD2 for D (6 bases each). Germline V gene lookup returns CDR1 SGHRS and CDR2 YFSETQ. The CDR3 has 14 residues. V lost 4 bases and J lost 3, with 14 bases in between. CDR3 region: CASSRPGEDYEQYF. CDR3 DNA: TGCGCCAGCAGCCGCCCAGGGGAGGACTACGAGCAGTACTTC.

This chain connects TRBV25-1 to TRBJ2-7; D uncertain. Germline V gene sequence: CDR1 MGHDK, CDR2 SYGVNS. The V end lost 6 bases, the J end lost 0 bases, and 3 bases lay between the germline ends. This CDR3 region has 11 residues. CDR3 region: CASRGSYEQYF. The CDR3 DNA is TGTGCCAGCAGGGGCTCCTACGAGCAGTACTTC.

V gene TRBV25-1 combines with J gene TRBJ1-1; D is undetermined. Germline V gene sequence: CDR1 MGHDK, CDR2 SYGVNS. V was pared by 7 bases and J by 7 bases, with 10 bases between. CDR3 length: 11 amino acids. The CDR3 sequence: CASTQSYEAFF. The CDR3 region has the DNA TGTGCCAGCACCCAATCCTATGAAGCTTTCTTT.

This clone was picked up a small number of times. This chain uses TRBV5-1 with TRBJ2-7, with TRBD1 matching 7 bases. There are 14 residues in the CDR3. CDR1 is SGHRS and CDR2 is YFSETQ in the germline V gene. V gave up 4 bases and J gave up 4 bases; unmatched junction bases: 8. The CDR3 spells CASSKTGEQYEQYF. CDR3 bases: TGCGCCAGCAGCAAAACAGGGGAACAATACGAGCAGTACTTC. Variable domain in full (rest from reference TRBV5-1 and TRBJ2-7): KAGVTQTPRYLIKTRGQQVTLSCSPISGHRSVSWYQQTPGQGLQFLFEYFSETQRNKGNFPGRFSGRQFSNSRSEMNVSTLELGDSALYLCASSKTGEQYEQYFGPGTRLTVT.

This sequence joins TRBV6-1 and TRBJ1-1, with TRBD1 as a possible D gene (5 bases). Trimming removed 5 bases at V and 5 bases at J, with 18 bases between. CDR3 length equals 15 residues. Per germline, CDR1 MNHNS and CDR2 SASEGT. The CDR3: CASSNQPGGRTEAFF. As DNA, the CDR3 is TGTGCCAGCAGTAATCAACCGGGGGGGAGAACTGAAGCTTTCTTT.

CDR3 nucleotide sequence: TGTGCCAGCAGTTCCGGACTAGCGGGACCGCATACGCAGTATTTT. It yields the protein CASSSGLAGPHTQYF. The chain recombines TRBV28 with TRBJ2-3; 12 positions match TRBD2. From germline, CDR1 is MDHEN and CDR2 SYDVKM. The CDR3 is 15 amino acids. The J segment lost 7 bases and the V segment lost 4 bases, leaving 6 bases of the junction unmatched.

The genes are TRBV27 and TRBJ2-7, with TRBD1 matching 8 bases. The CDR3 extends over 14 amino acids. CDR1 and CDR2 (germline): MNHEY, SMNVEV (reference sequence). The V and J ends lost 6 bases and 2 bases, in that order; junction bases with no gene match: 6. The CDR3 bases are TGTGCCAGCAGAAGAACAGGGGGAGCCTACGAGCAGTACTTC. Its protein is CASRRTGGAYEQYF.

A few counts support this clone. The CDR3 sequence: CASSNTGGPSSYNEQFF. For the CDR3, the DNA is TGCGCCAGCAGTAACACAGGGGGACCCAGCTCCTACAATGAGCAGTTCTTC. The chain combines TRBV10-1 with TRBJ2-1, with 8 positions matching TRBD1. The length of the CDR3 is 17 residues. J gave up 0 bases and V 5 bases, and 9 bases lay outside the gene matches. Germline V gene lookup returns CDR1 WNHNN and CDR2 SYGVQD (reference sequence).

The CDR3 DNA follows: TGTGCCAGCAGAGGGTCCGGGAACACTGAAGCTTTCTTT. It codes for CASRGSGNTEAFF. The chain is built from TRBV27 and TRBJ1-1; D uncertain. Trimming took 6 bases from V and 1 from J, leaving 9 bases between them. CDR3 length: 13 residues. Looked up from germline, CDR1 is MNHEY and CDR2 is SMNVEV (reference sequence).

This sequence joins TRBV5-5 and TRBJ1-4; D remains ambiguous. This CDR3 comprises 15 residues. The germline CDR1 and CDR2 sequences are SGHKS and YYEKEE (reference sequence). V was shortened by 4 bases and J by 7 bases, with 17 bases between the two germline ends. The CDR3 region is CASSKSILVGEKLFF. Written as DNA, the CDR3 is TGTGCCAGCAGCAAATCTATACTTGTCGGTGAAAAACTGTTTTTT.

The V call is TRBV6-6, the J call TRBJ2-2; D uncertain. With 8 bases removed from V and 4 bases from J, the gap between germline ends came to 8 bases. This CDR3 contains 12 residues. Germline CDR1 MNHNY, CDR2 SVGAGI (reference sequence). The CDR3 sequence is CASEVITGELFF. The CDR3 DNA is TGTGCCAGCGAAGTCATCACCGGGGAGCTGTTTTTT.